The 32 T cell receptor beta chains given below trace back to one sample, sequenced in a study of human T cells and chemical hapten exposure. It was from unfractionated whole blood that total RNA was extracted. Library preparation tagged each individual cDNA molecule with a unique molecular identifier. TCRdb reanalysed the reads using MiXCR and keeps one entry per CDR3 protein. Among more than 900 distinct CDR3 sequences listed, around 83% were seen once. The sequenced material came from whole blood. The receptor set was obtained from a human donor with alopecia, or a healthy volunteer (not recorded which). Some clones in this sample may be carry-over from other donors' samples. This table probably holds off-target reads from a library built for another chain.

The V call is TRBV12-3 or TRBV12-4, the J call TRBJ1-5; D gene ambiguous. Trimming removed 6 bases from V and 9 bases from J, with 12 bases in between. The CDR3 consists of 12 residues. The DNA for the CDR3 is TGTGCCAGCAGCCTAATCCTACGGCCCCAGCATTTT. It codes for CASSLILRPQHF.

This sequence joins TRBV7-8 and TRBJ1-5, with 9 positions matching TRBD1. After removal of 5 bases from V and 9 bases from J, the junction contained 8 bases not matched to a gene. CDR1 SGHVS and CDR2 FQNEAQ come from the germline V gene. This CDR3 contains 14 residues. CDR3 nucleotide sequence: TGTGCCAGCAGCCTGGGACAGGGAAAATGGCCCCAGCATTTT. This sequence encodes CASSLGQGKWPQHF.

The rearrangement uses TRBV28 and TRBJ2-5; TRBD2 matches 13 bases. CDR1 and CDR2 (germline): MDHEN, SYDVKM. Trimming took 5 bases from V and 7 from J; bases not matched to a gene: 4. This CDR3 comprises 14 residues. CDR3 nucleotides: TGTGCCAGCAGTCTCGGACTAGCGGGGGCGACCCAGTACTTC. Its protein product is CASSLGLAGATQYF.

This chain joins TRBV5-6 and TRBJ2-3; D perhaps matches TRBD2 (5 bases). Germline values: CDR1 SGHDT, CDR2 YYEEEE. This CDR3 region has 16 residues. The V end lost 1 base, the J end lost 2 bases, and 14 bases lay between the germline ends. This chain's CDR3 is CASSLFEGDLTDTQYF. CDR3 DNA: TGTGCCAGCAGCTTGTTCGAGGGAGATCTCACAGATACGCAGTATTTT.

The chain recombines TRBV20-1 with TRBJ2-3; 8 nucleotides match TRBD2. Unmatched junction bases numbered 5, after V lost 6 bases and J lost 0 bases. CDR1 and CDR2 (germline): DFQATT, SNEGSKA (reference sequence). The CDR3 consists of 14 residues. The chain's CDR3 is CSARTSTSTDTQYF. The DNA for the CDR3 is TGCAGTGCGAGGACTAGCACAAGCACAGATACGCAGTATTTT.

This chain connects TRBV6-2 or TRBV6-3 to TRBJ2-3; D gene ambiguous. V gave up 5 bases and J gave up 5 bases, with 8 bases separating them. The CDR3 extends over 12 amino acids. Germline V gene sequence: CDR1 MNHEY, CDR2 SVGEGT. The CDR3 DNA reads as TGTGCCAGCAGTCCAAACCGAGATACGCAGTATTTT. Its translation is CASSPNRDTQYF.

The chain couples TRBV5-1 to TRBJ2-3, with a tentative D call TRBD1 (5 bases). There are 12 residues in the CDR3. The V end lost 4 bases, the J end lost 7 bases, and 10 bases lay between the germline ends. Germline assignment: CDR1 SGHRS and CDR2 YFSETQ. The CDR3 DNA reads as TGCGCCAGCAGCACGGACATATATACGCAGTATTTT. This gives the protein CASSTDIYTQYF.

The V call is TRBV12-3 or TRBV12-4, the J call TRBJ2-7, with TRBD1 identical over 11 bases. Trimming took 6 bases from V and 2 from J; bases not matched to a gene: 6. The CDR3 extends over 15 amino acids. Here the CDR3 DNA reads TGTGCCAGCAGCCCCTTGGGACAGGGGGCCTACGAGCAGTACTTC. This encodes CASSPLGQGAYEQYF.

The chain employs TRBV6-6 and TRBJ2-7; tentative D call: TRBD2 (6 bases). CDR3 size: 13 residues. With 6 bases removed from V and 3 bases from J, the gap between germline ends came to 12 bases. Per the germline V gene, CDR1 is MNHNY and CDR2 is SVGAGI (reference sequence). CDR3 nucleotide sequence: TGTGCCAGCAGCGGGGGAGACTTCTACGAGCAGTACTTC. This sequence encodes CASSGGDFYEQYF.

This chain joins TRBV6-1 and TRBJ1-1, with 7 bases matching TRBD1. The V gene's germline CDR1 is MNHNS and CDR2 SASEGT. V was pared by 5 bases and J by 11 bases, with 5 bases of the junction left unmatched. This CDR3 spans 11 amino acids. CDR3 DNA sequence: TGTGCCAGCAGTAGAGGACAGGCGGCTTTCTTT. Translating it yields CASSRGQAAFF.

The chain combines TRBV10-3 with TRBJ1-1, with 7 bases matching TRBD1. J gave up 4 bases and V 10 bases, and 12 bases lay outside the gene matches. Germline V CDR1 and CDR2: ENHRY, SYGVKD. The CDR3 contains 14 residues. Here the CDR3 reads CATGRQGLTTEAFF. The DNA for the CDR3 is TGTGCCACGGGACGACAGGGCTTGACCACTGAAGCTTTCTTT.

This clonotype appeared a single time. The chain uses TRBV9 and TRBJ2-3, with 7 nucleotides matching TRBD1. Germline CDR1 reads SGDLS; CDR2 reads YYNGEE. Germline trimming cut 3 bases from V and 2 bases from J; bases unmatched to any gene: 3. The CDR3 is made up of 14 amino acids. Here the CDR3 reads CASSEGADTDTQYF. The CDR3 DNA reads as TGTGCCAGCAGCGAGGGGGCGGACACAGATACGCAGTATTTT. Full variable domain (rest looked up from reference TRBV9 and TRBJ2-3): DSGVTQTPKHLITATGQRVTLRCSPRSGDLSVYWYQQSLDQGLQFLIQYYNGEERAKGNILERFSAQQFPDLHSELNLSSLELGDSALYFCASSEGADTDTQYFGPGTRLTVL.

The genes are TRBV4-1 and TRBJ2-1; D might be TRBD2 (6 bases). From germline, CDR1 is MGHRA and CDR2 YSYEKL. The V end was cut by 3 bases, the J end by 6 bases, with 12 bases between. The CDR3 contains 14 residues. CDR3 sequence: CASSQSLAPNEQFF. The CDR3 DNA follows: TGCGCCAGCAGCCAGAGCCTAGCGCCCAATGAGCAGTTCTTC.

The V call is TRBV9, the J call TRBJ2-7; 7 nucleotides align to TRBD2. The V gene's germline CDR1 is SGDLS and CDR2 YYNGEE. Unmatched junction bases numbered 9, after V lost 0 bases and J lost 6 bases. The CDR3 runs to 15 residues. This CDR3 is CASSVVPAGAPEQYF. CDR3 sequence (DNA): TGTGCCAGCAGCGTAGTTCCCGCGGGAGCCCCCGAGCAGTACTTC.

The J gene is TRBJ1-2, the V gene TRBV2; TRBD1 agrees at 8 bases. The junction had 6 bases not matched to a gene; V was cut back by 2 bases and J by 4 bases. Germline loops: CDR1 SNHLY, CDR2 FYNNEI. The CDR3 totals 15 residues. The CDR3 DNA reads as TGTGCCAGCAGTGAACTGTCTACAGGGGGCTATGGCTACACCTTC. Its protein product is CASSELSTGGYGYTF.

The chain employs TRBV12-3 or TRBV12-4 and TRBJ1-2, with D possibly being TRBD1 (6 bases). This CDR3 is built from 13 residues. V was cut by 5 bases and J by 5 bases, with 12 bases left in between. The CDR3 here is CASSTGTSYGYTF. The CDR3 coding sequence is TGTGCCAGCAGTACAGGGACTTCATATGGCTACACCTTC.

V is TRBV11-2 and J is TRBJ2-1, with 9 bases aligning to TRBD2. The CDR3 loop spans 13 amino acids. V gave up 6 bases and J gave up 6 bases; unmatched junction bases: 3. Germline loops: CDR1 SGHAT, CDR2 FQNNGV. CDR3 sequence: CASSRTSVNEQFF. CDR3 coding DNA: TGTGCCAGCAGTCGGACTAGCGTCAATGAGCAGTTCTTC.

The chain uses TRBV4-1 and TRBJ2-7; TRBD1 might be the D (8 bases). V lost 5 bases to trimming and J lost 4 bases, with 12 bases between them. The CDR3 is 13 amino acids. CDR1 is MGHRA and CDR2 is YSYEKL in the germline V gene. CDR3 loop: CASSKQGGYEQYF. In nucleotides, the CDR3 is TGCGCCAGCAGCAAACAGGGGGGGTACGAGCAGTACTTC.

The rearrangement links TRBV12-3 or TRBV12-4 to TRBJ2-3, with D unclear. This CDR3 comprises 13 residues. Between the trimmed V and J ends, which lost 2 bases and 5 bases, there was a span of 8 bases. The CDR3 reads CASSLWRQDTQYF. CDR3 DNA: TGTGCCAGCAGTTTATGGAGACAAGATACGCAGTATTTT.

V and J are TRBV27 and TRBJ1-1; 9 bases agree with TRBD1. There are 14 residues in the CDR3. The ends lost 5 bases at V and 4 bases at J; junction bases unmatched: 5. The germline gives CDR1 MNHEY, CDR2 SMNVEV (reference sequence). CDR3 residues: CASSLQGASTEAFF. The DNA for the CDR3 is TGTGCCAGCAGTCTACAGGGGGCTAGCACTGAAGCTTTCTTT.

The rearrangement joins TRBV30 to TRBJ1-5; possible D gene TRBD1, 5 bases. Germline-derived CDR1 and CDR2 are GTSNPN and SVGIG (reference sequence). The CDR3 consists of 14 residues. V lost 1 base to trimming and J lost 2 bases, with 9 bases between them. CDR3 region: CAWSDVGGNQPQHF. In DNA, the CDR3 is TGTGCCTGGAGTGATGTAGGGGGCAATCAGCCCCAGCATTTT.

This chain links TRBV7-9 with TRBJ2-3; the match to TRBD1 covers 10 bases. This CDR3 comprises 15 residues. Germline assignment: CDR1 SEHNR and CDR2 FQNEAQ (reference sequence). V lost 4 bases and J lost 4; bases outside the gene matches: 5. This CDR3 is CASSYRDRGPDTQYF. Written as DNA, the CDR3 is TGTGCCAGCAGCTACCGGGACAGGGGCCCAGATACGCAGTATTTT.

The chain recombines TRBV7-2 with TRBJ2-5, with no clear D. Germline V gene data show CDR1 as SGHTA and CDR2 as FQGNSA. The CDR3 consists of 13 residues. V lost 1 base and J 5 bases, leaving 8 bases between the germline ends. The CDR3 loop reads CASSLEQFETQYF. CDR3 sequence (DNA): TGTGCCAGCAGCTTAGAACAGTTCGAGACCCAGTACTTC.

This rearrangement joins TRBV12-3 or TRBV12-4 to TRBJ1-2; possible D gene TRBD1, 6 bases. The length of the CDR3 is 16 residues. Trimming removed 4 bases from V and 4 bases from J, with 19 bases in between. The CDR3 here is CASSSRGGARSYGYTF. The CDR3 DNA is TGTGCCAGCAGTTCCCGGGGGGGGGCGAGGAGCTATGGCTACACCTTC.

This sequence joins TRBV7-2 and TRBJ1-2; 10 nucleotides align to TRBD1. The CDR3 contains 15 residues. Per the germline V gene, CDR1 is SGHTA and CDR2 is FQGNSA. Trimming took 5 bases from V and 4 from J; bases not matched to a gene: 7. CDR3 DNA: TGTGCCAGCAGCCTGCCGGGACAGGGGCCCTATGGCTACACCTTC. Residues: CASSLPGQGPYGYTF.

V and J are TRBV6-6 and TRBJ2-6; unclear D gene. Trimming shortened V by 2 bases and J by 1 base, and 6 bases separated the two germline ends. The germline V gene has CDR1 MNHNY and CDR2 SVGAGI (reference sequence). The CDR3 contains 15 residues. The CDR3 DNA reads TGTGCCAGCAGTTACGCGGCGTCTGGGGCCAACGTCCTGACTTTC. Protein: CASSYAASGANVLTF.

This clonotype appeared a few times. The genes are TRBV28 and TRBJ2-7; D possibly uses TRBD1 or TRBD2 (6 bases each). This CDR3 spans 13 amino acids. The germline gives CDR1 MDHEN, CDR2 SYDVKM. V lost 6 bases and J lost 4, with 13 bases in between. CDR3 loop: CASSEGGNYEQYF. CDR3 DNA sequence: TGTGCCAGCAGCGAGGGGGGAAATTACGAGCAGTACTTC.

The rearrangement uses TRBV18 and TRBJ2-3; D is undetermined. This CDR3 contains 13 residues. Germline V gene sequence: CDR1 KGHSH, CDR2 LQKENI. V lost 3 bases to trimming and J lost 1 base, with 5 bases between them. DNA of the CDR3: TGTGCCAGCTCACCCCGACGCACAGATACGCAGTATTTT. Amino acids: CASSPRRTDTQYF.

The chain links TRBV10-3 to TRBJ1-1; the D gene is possibly TRBD1 (6 bases). V gave up 4 bases and J gave up 1 base, with 7 bases separating them. The CDR3 runs to 13 residues. Germline V gene lookup returns CDR1 ENHRY and CDR2 SYGVKD. In DNA form, the CDR3 reads TGTGCCATCAGTGGACAGGCGAACACTGAAGCTTTCTTT. It is translated as CAISGQANTEAFF.

This clonotype was seen only a few times. J is TRBJ1-1 and V is TRBV6-1; D may be TRBD1 (6 bases). V dropped 8 bases and J dropped 11 bases, with 24 bases sitting between them. Germline CDR1 reads MNHNS; CDR2 reads SASEGT. This CDR3 is built from 14 residues. CDR3 sequence (DNA): TGTGCCAGCGGGGGAGAACAGGGCATCGGGGGGGCTTTCTTT. Encoded protein: CASGGEQGIGGAFF.

The chain employs TRBV18 and TRBJ2-2, with D possibly being TRBD2 (5 bases). Per germline, CDR1 KGHSH and CDR2 LQKENI. The CDR3 runs to 16 residues. Trimming stripped 3 bases from V and 5 bases from J, with 16 bases between. Here the CDR3 DNA reads TGTGCCAGCTCACCTCCAATAGCGTTCGGTACCGGGGAGCTGTTTTTT. This gives the protein CASSPPIAFGTGELFF.

V and J are TRBV6-4 and TRBJ2-6, with 11 bases fitting TRBD1. Germline assignment: CDR1 MRHNA and CDR2 SNTAGT. The CDR3 has 16 amino acids. Trimming cost V 4 bases and J 2 bases; bases outside gene matches: 1. The CDR3 nucleotides read TGTGCCAGCAGTGGGACAGGGGGCGCTGGGGCCAACGTCCTGACTTTC. It encodes CASSGTGGAGANVLTF.